This is a list of T cell receptor beta chains from one sample in a study of blood T cell repertoires in COVID-19. Libraries were prepared by immunoSEQ multiplex PCR; TCRdb keeps only in-frame clonotypes and omits some of them. Among roughly 120,000 clones listed, approximately 92% were seen once. Sequenced material: peripheral blood. The receptors originated from a man between 65 and 85 years old with active or convalescent COVID-19. The CDR3 runs from the conserved cysteine through the conserved F or W. A D gene is named only where the DNA matches it firmly. A clone size is listed for some rows: how often the clone was seen (once, few, many), or a class if it is expanded.

clone size	V gene	D gene	J gene	CDR3 DNA	CDR3 protein
.	TRBV27	.	TRBJ1-2	TGTGCCAGCAGTTTTTGGCAGGACTATGGCTACACCTTC	CASSFWQDYGYTF
.	TRBV7-2	TRBD1	TRBJ1-2	TGTGCCAGCAGCTTAGACTCGACAGGGCCCATCTCGCGGGGCTACACCTTC	CASSLDSTGPISRGYTF
once	TRBV28	.	TRBJ1-2	TGTGCCAGCAGTAACCTTCAGGGCTTCTATGGCTACACCTTC	CASSNLQGFYGYTF
.	TRBV11-1	.	TRBJ2-7	TGTGCCAGCAGCTTAGGACAAGGAGGGATAGTTAACTTC	CASSLGQGGIVNF
.	TRBV6-5	TRBD1	TRBJ1-2	TGTGCCAGCAGTTACCCTGGGACAGCTGGCTACACCTTC	CASSYPGTAGYTF
.	TRBV20-1	.	TRBJ1-1	TGCGGAACAACGGACATTGCTTTCTTT	CGTTDIAFF
.	TRBV10-1	.	TRBJ2-2	TGCGCCAGCAAAGAGCAGGGGACGGGGGAGCTGTTTTTT	CASKEQGTGELFF
.	TRBV10-3	.	TRBJ1-5	TGTGCCATCAGAAAGGACTTGAATCAGCCCCAGCATTTT	CAIRKDLNQPQHF
.	TRBV28	.	TRBJ1-6	TGTGCCAGCAGTTTGTGGACAGTAAATTCACCCCTCCACTTT	CASSLWTVNSPLHF
.	TRBV27	TRBD2	TRBJ2-1	TGTGCCAGCAGGCTACACGGGACTAGCGAATACAATGAGCAGTTCTTC	CASRLHGTSEYNEQFF
.	TRBV9	TRBD2	TRBJ2-1	TGTGCCAGCAGCGTAGTCGGTGTTAGCGGGCTTTACAATGAGCAGTTCTTC	CASSVVGVSGLYNEQFF
.	TRBV28	TRBD1	TRBJ1-1	TGTGCCAGCGACCCCGGACAGGCCCCGGGACCAAAAGCTTTCTTT	CASDPGQAPGPKAFF
.	TRBV29-1	.	TRBJ2-5	TGCAGCGTTGAAGAGGGGGGAGAGACCCAGTACTTC	CSVEEGGETQYF
.	TRBV6-6	TRBD1	TRBJ2-7	TGTGCCAGCAAGGACAGGGGGCAGTACGAGCAGTACTTC	CASKDRGQYEQYF
.	TRBV28	.	TRBJ1-4	TGTGCCAGCAGTTTAGGCGGTGCAACTAATGAAAAACTGTTTTTT	CASSLGGATNEKLFF
once	TRBV5-1	.	TRBJ2-7	TGCGCCAGCAGCTTTGACTCCCTTGGCCCCTACGAGCAGTACTTC	CASSFDSLGPYEQYF
.	TRBV6-6	TRBD2	TRBJ2-7	TGTGCCAGCAGTTCGGCGACTAGAGCGGGAGAGCAGTACTTC	CASSSATRAGEQYF
.	TRBV5-6	.	TRBJ2-1	TGTGCCAGCAGCTTCGGCAGGGAGCAGTTCTTC	CASSFGREQFF
.	TRBV12-3/TRBV12-4	TRBD2	TRBJ2-7	TGTGCCAGCCGGACTAGCGGGGCCTACGAGCAGTACTTC	CASRTSGAYEQYF
.	TRBV28	TRBD1	TRBJ1-2	TGTGCCAGCGGTCTGGGATATTTTGGACAGGAGGATGGCTACACCTTC	CASGLGYFGQEDGYTF
.	TRBV19	.	TRBJ2-7	TGTGCCAGTAGTCCCGGGGTAGCGGCCGCCTACGAGCAGTACTTC	CASSPGVAAAYEQYF
once	TRBV9	.	TRBJ1-2	TGTGCCACCCTCCGAGAGTTTTATGGCTACACCTTC	CATLREFYGYTF
.	TRBV10-3	.	TRBJ1-5	TGTGCCATCAGCGCAGGGGATCAGCCCCAGCATTTT	CAISAGDQPQHF
.	TRBV18	.	TRBJ2-2	TGTGCCAGTACCTCGGTAGGGGACACCGGGGAGCTGTTTTTT	CASTSVGDTGELFF
.	TRBV10-3	TRBD1	TRBJ1-2	TGTGCCATCAGTATGGACAGGGGTGATGGCTACACCTTC	CAISMDRGDGYTF
once	TRBV28	TRBD1	TRBJ1-5	TGTGCCAGCAGATTGTCCGACAGGGAAAATCAGCCCCAGCATTTT	CASRLSDRENQPQHF
.	TRBV29-1	.	TRBJ2-7	TGCAGCGTCGAGGAGGGGTCCTACGAGCAGTACTTC	CSVEEGSYEQYF
.	TRBV4-1	TRBD1	TRBJ1-1	TGCGCCAGCAGCCCCCTTGGCAGGGGGAGAACTGAAGCTTTCTTT	CASSPLGRGRTEAFF
.	TRBV20-1	.	TRBJ2-1	TGCAGTGCTACCGGCGGGGTGGAGCAGTTCTTC	CSATGGVEQFF
.	TRBV9	TRBD1	TRBJ2-7	TGTGCCAGCAGCGAAACCGGGACAGGTTTCGACGAGCAGTACTTC	CASSETGTGFDEQYF
.	TRBV28	.	TRBJ2-1	TGTGCCAGCAGTTTGTTAAGGGGCAATGAGCAGTTCTTC	CASSLLRGNEQFF